Presented here are 13 T cell receptor beta chains from one specimen sequenced in a study of blood T cell repertoires in COVID-19. Here immunoSEQ multiplex PCR was the method, and the copy in TCRdb shows in-frame clones only, minus some. The sample contains about 76,000 clones, approximately 78% of which appear only once. Specimen: peripheral blood. These receptors came from a human donor in a cohort sampled during active COVID-19.

The chain employs TRBV18 and TRBJ2-7, with TRBD2 matching 10 bases. The J segment lost 5 bases and the V segment lost 0 bases, leaving 10 bases of the junction unmatched. The CDR3 length is 17 residues. CDR1 KGHSH and CDR2 LQKENI come from the germline V gene. The CDR3 nucleotides read TGTGCCAGCTCACCACCAGTGCTAGCGGGGGTATCGGACGAGCAGTACTTC. Translation gives CASSPPVLAGVSDEQYF.

The gene calls are TRBV7-3 and TRBJ2-2; weak D call: TRBD2 (5 bases). The germline gives CDR1 SGHTA, CDR2 FQGTGA. The length of the CDR3 is 14 residues. V was pared by 3 bases and J by 5 bases, with 10 bases between. CDR3 in DNA: TGTGCCAGCAGCTTTTCTGGAGGAACCGGGGAGCTGTTTTTT. Encoded protein: CASSFSGGTGELFF.

This sequence joins TRBV19 and TRBJ1-1; D unresolved. CDR1 LNHDA and CDR2 SQIVND come from the germline V gene (reference sequence). The V gene lost 4 bases and the J gene lost 1 base, with 13 bases spanning the gap. The CDR3 sequence is 15 residues long. CDR3 loop: CASSTPGIPNTEAFF. CDR3 DNA sequence: TGTGCCAGTAGTACACCGGGGATTCCGAACACTGAAGCTTTCTTT.

This chain links TRBV11-2 with TRBJ2-5; 7 bases line up with TRBD1. The CDR3 has 13 amino acids. Per the germline V gene, CDR1 is SGHAT and CDR2 is FQNNGV. The V and J ends lost 3 bases and 5 bases, in that order; junction bases with no gene match: 3. In DNA, the CDR3 is TGTGCCAGCAGCTTCGCACAGGGGGAGACCCAGTACTTC. This codes for CASSFAQGETQYF.

The chain links TRBV24-1 to TRBJ2-5; D uncertain. Looked up from germline, CDR1 is KGHDR and CDR2 is SFDVKD. Trimming cost V 6 bases and J 3 bases, with 13 bases left between them. The CDR3 is 14 residues long. CDR3 bases: TGTGCCACCAGTCGCGGCCCTCCCGAAGAGACCCAGTACTTC. Protein product: CATSRGPPEETQYF.

The gene calls are TRBV10-3 and TRBJ2-3; possibly TRBD2 for D (6 bases). CDR1 and CDR2 (germline): ENHRY, SYGVKD. CDR3 length equals 14 residues. V was pared by 4 bases and J by 4 bases, with 12 bases between. The CDR3 DNA sequence: TGTGCCATCAGTGGCCCAGGAGGGTCAGATACGCAGTATTTT. Its protein product is CAISGPGGSDTQYF.

This clone was found once. The chain combines TRBV5-1 with TRBJ2-6; D uncertain. Trimming shortened V by 2 bases and J by 0 bases, and 9 bases separated the two germline ends. Germline V gene lookup returns CDR1 SGHRS and CDR2 YFSETQ. The CDR3 runs 16 residues. CDR3 amino acids: CASSFAPSSGANVLTF. CDR3 bases: TGCGCCAGCAGCTTCGCCCCTAGCTCTGGGGCCAACGTCCTGACTTTC.

The chain recombines TRBV6-5 with TRBJ1-2, with D unresolved. This CDR3 contains 15 residues. V was clipped by 3 bases and J by 0 bases, with 11 bases between them. Germline V gene data show CDR1 as MNHEY and CDR2 as SVGAGI. The CDR3 region has the DNA TGTGCCAGCAGTTATGGGCAGCCCTCTAACTATGGCTACACCTTC. Amino acids: CASSYGQPSNYGYTF.

The chain joins TRBV30 to TRBJ2-6; the D is unclear. This CDR3 region has 15 residues. The germline CDR1 and CDR2 sequences are GTSNPN and SVGIG (reference sequence). The V gene lost 2 bases and the J gene lost 0 bases, with 8 bases spanning the gap. The CDR3 DNA is TGTGCCTGGAGTAACCCAGGCTCTGGGGCCAACGTCCTGACTTTC. As protein: CAWSNPGSGANVLTF.

The genes are TRBV29-1 and TRBJ1-4; 8 nucleotides align to TRBD1. This CDR3 comprises 15 residues. V lost 7 bases, J lost 7 bases, and 14 bases stayed unmatched. Germline CDR1 SQVTM, CDR2 ANQGSEA. CDR3 nucleotides: TGCAGCGCTACGAGATCCGGGACAGGAGGTGAAAAACTGTTTTTT. Encoded protein: CSATRSGTGGEKLFF.

V and J are TRBV23-1 and TRBJ1-1, with a weak D call TRBD1 (5 bases). TRBV23-1 is reported as an ORF; its role is uncertain. The ends were cut back, 4 bases at V and 5 bases at J, with 8 bases in the middle. This CDR3 comprises 12 residues. The CDR3 nucleotides read TGCGCCAGCAGTCCCCGGGGGACTGAAGCTTTCTTT. It specifies CASSPRGTEAFF.

The chain has TRBV5-1 and TRBJ2-5; maybe TRBD1 (5 bases). This CDR3 has 13 amino acids. Germline lookup yields CDR1 SGHRS and CDR2 YFSETQ. V lost 4 bases, J lost 1 base, and 8 bases lay in between. The chain's CDR3 is CASSPTVQETQYF. The DNA of the CDR3 is TGCGCCAGCAGCCCGACAGTCCAAGAGACCCAGTACTTC.

This chain connects TRBV5-4 to TRBJ2-3; 11 positions agree with TRBD2. This CDR3 is 16 amino acids long. Germline V lookup: CDR1 SGHNT, CDR2 YYREEE (reference sequence). Germline trimming cut 0 bases from V and 5 bases from J; bases unmatched to any gene: 5. As DNA, the CDR3 is TGTGCCAGCAGCTTGGCCGTACTAGCGGGGGAAGATACGCAGTATTTT. This encodes CASSLAVLAGEDTQYF.